A single sample gave rise to the 11 T cell receptor beta chains below, sequenced in a study of post-analysis software for immune sequencing data. Findings of the study overall: Controls showed lower frequencies than patients for four to six TRBV segments, and TRBV5-6, TRBV5-1 and TRBV20-1 were among these.

The TCR beta cDNA libraries carried unique molecular identifiers. TCRdb reprocessed the PCR reads via MiXCR and lists one record per CDR3 protein. The sample comprises roughly 600,000 distinct CDR3 sequences, 44% of which are singletons, and 1.5% to 2% rests with the top ten. These TCRs are of unknown antigen specificity. The sequenced sample consisted of blood. The receptor set was obtained from a girl under 18 with multiple sclerosis.

Worth noting for this clonotype: Relative to the germline gene, one junction end is altered; a read error may explain this. The chain has TRBV7-2 and TRBJ1-2; D gene ambiguous. This CDR3 region has 11 residues. CDR1 and CDR2 from the germline V gene are SGHTA and FQGNSA. CDR3 nucleotide sequence: TGTGCCAGCAGATTAGAGCGGGGCTACACCTTC. Translation gives CASRLERGYTF.

The CDR3, as DNA: TGTGCCAGCAGCCCACAATCCGGACAGGGGGCGCAGGAAGACTATGGCTACACCTTC. It specifies CASSPQSGQGAQEDYGYTF. The chain carries TRBV7-9 and TRBJ1-2; 11 bases align to TRBD1. From germline, CDR1 is SEHNR and CDR2 FQNEAQ (reference sequence). V lost 5 bases to trimming and J lost 3 bases; unmatched junction nucleotides: 17. The CDR3 runs to 19 residues.

This clonotype was seen only a few times. This rearrangement joins TRBV7-2 to TRBJ2-7; 11 positions match TRBD2. The tail of the sequence fits TRBJ2-4 better, so the J call may be wrong. Germline loops: CDR1 SGHTA, CDR2 FQGNSA. This CDR3 comprises 18 residues. The CDR3 region is CASSSFTSGGEFGNIQYF. In nucleotides, the CDR3 is TGTGCCAGCAGCTCATTTACTAGCGGGGGAGAATTCGGAAACATTCAGTACTTC.

The V gene is TRBV12-5, the J gene TRBJ2-1; D could derive from TRBD1 or TRBD2 (5 bases each). V was cut by 1 base and J by 5 bases, with 18 bases left in between. The CDR3 loop spans 17 amino acids. Germline V CDR1 and CDR2: LGHNT, FRNRAP. CDR3 region: CASGLATGTLSHNEQFF. For the CDR3, the DNA is TGTGCTAGTGGTTTGGCAACCGGGACCCTGAGTCACAATGAGCAGTTCTTC.

This clonotype has only a few counts. V usage is TRBV29-1 and J usage is TRBJ2-1, with no clear D. Germline V gene lookup returns CDR1 SQVTM and CDR2 ANQGSEA. The V and J ends lost 4 bases and 0 bases respectively, with 10 bases between them. The CDR3 is made up of 14 amino acids. The CDR3 nucleotides read TGCAGCGTTGGAGTCCTCCTCTCCTACAATGAGCAGTTCTTC. It translates to CSVGVLLSYNEQFF.

This clonotype was observed a handful of times. V usage is TRBV2 and J usage is TRBJ2-6; the D is unclear. Germline lookup yields CDR1 SNHLY and CDR2 FYNNEI. Trimming removed 8 bases from V and 1 base from J, with 9 bases in between. CDR3 length: 14 amino acids. The CDR3 sequence is CASGPGSGANVLTF. The CDR3 nucleotides are TGTGCCAGCGGTCCCGGGTCTGGGGCCAACGTCCTGACTTTC.

This clonotype has a single count. V gene TRBV7-8 combines with J gene TRBJ2-4; perhaps TRBD2 as D (6 bases). Gene TRBJ2-7 matches the end of the DNA better, so the J call may be wrong. CDR1 is SGHVS and CDR2 is FQNEAQ in the germline V gene. The CDR3 is 15 amino acids. The CDR3 DNA sequence: TGTGCCAGCAGCTTAGCGGAGGGGTATAGTTACGAGCAGTACTTC. Amino acid sequence: CASSLAEGYSYEQYF.

The chain links TRBV9 to TRBJ2-3; 7 nucleotides agree with TRBD2. V was pared by 3 bases and J by 0 bases, with 4 bases of the junction left unmatched. This CDR3 is built from 15 residues. Germline assignment: CDR1 SGDLS and CDR2 YYNGEE. The chain's CDR3 is CASSARDYSTDTQYF. CDR3 sequence (DNA): TGTGCCAGCAGCGCCAGGGACTACAGCACAGATACGCAGTATTTT.

In this sample, this clonotype turned up a few times. The rearrangement uses TRBV12-3 or TRBV12-4 and TRBJ1-6, with D unclear. The CDR3 has 14 amino acids. V lost 6 bases and J lost 10, with 16 bases in between. CDR3 sequence: CASRALTLRSPLHF. Written as DNA, the CDR3 is TGTGCCAGCAGGGCGCTGACCCTGCGGTCACCCCTCCACTTT.

This clonotype was observed a few times. The chain carries TRBV9 and TRBJ2-1; D gene ambiguous. CDR1 is SGDLS, CDR2 YYNGEE, per germline. V lost 0 bases, J lost 5 bases, and 6 bases lay in between. The CDR3 has 13 residues. CDR3 coding DNA: TGTGCCAGCAGCGTAGCTATTGACAATGAGCAGTTCTTC. This sequence encodes CASSVAIDNEQFF.

This chain links TRBV13 with TRBJ2-7; a weak D match, TRBD2 (5 bases). Germline V gives CDR1 PRHDT, CDR2 FYEKMQ (reference sequence). Trimming left V 1 base short and J 4 bases short, with 8 bases between. The CDR3 extends over 13 amino acids. The CDR3 sequence: CASSLEIAYEQYF. The CDR3 DNA is TGTGCCAGCAGCTTAGAAATAGCGTACGAGCAGTACTTC.